The clone carrying this T cell receptor (beta chain) was seen ten or more times. CDR1 is MGHDK, CDR2 SYGVNS, per germline. V was cut by 4 bases and J by 4 bases, with 16 bases left in between. There are 15 residues in the CDR3. This sample stems from a study of Graves' ophthalmopathy and Graves' hyperthyroidism. For repertoire sequencing, the TCR beta CDR3 regions were amplified from RNA transcripts. After a first-round RT-PCR with HTBI primers, a second-round multiplex PCR was run. TCRdb re-analysed the multiplex PCR reads in MiXCR, keeping a single row per CDR3 protein. The sample yields about 620,000 distinct CDR3 sequences, 22% seen once.

Input material: peripheral blood. This TCR derives from a woman between 18 and 29 years old with stable Graves' hyperthyroidism. Some clones in this sample may be carry-over from other donors' samples. This rearrangement joins TRBV25-1 to TRBJ1-1; D is unresolved. The CDR3 region has the DNA TGTGCCAGCAGTGGTCGTCTTCTGGGGAGCACTGAAGCTTTCTTT. Amino acid sequence: CASSGRLLGSTEAFF.